This T cell receptor (beta chain) appears in the sequencing data of a study of chemoradiotherapy in HPV16-positive cancers. Overall study: Candidate HPV-specific clones and shared TCR motifs came from a couple of HPV16-positive patients.

Libraries were prepared by immunoSEQ multiplex PCR; TCRdb keeps only in-frame clonotypes and omits some of them. The sample consists of roughly 17,000 clones, more than 90% of them appearing once. Repeated repertoire sampling spanned the course of chemoradiotherapy. Findings and caveats of the study: Candidate HPV-specific clones and E7-related TCR motifs grew in tumor during treatment.

On this clone: Its antigen remains unidentified.

The CDR3 is made up of 15 amino acids. With 6 bases clipped from V and 6 bases from J, the junction kept 11 bases outside the gene matches. Germline V gene sequence: CDR1 MNHEY, CDR2 SVGAGI. The chain employs TRBV6-5 and TRBJ1-5; TRBD1 matches at 7 bases. This TCR was sampled from a human donor with HPV-associated anogenital cancer. The sample here was blood, taken from a patient who underwent chemoradiotherapy. The CDR3 protein is CASSPGQAGVQPQHF. The CDR3 nucleotides are TGTGCCAGCAGCCCAGGACAGGCAGGAGTTCAGCCCCAGCATTTT.